Only a few counts were recorded for the clone carrying this T cell receptor beta chain. This table comes from immunoSEQ multiplex PCR, and its TCRdb copy is limited to in-frame clones, with some not included. Among some 160,000 clones listed, around 84% were seen once. These data come from a study of blood T cell repertoires in COVID-19. Participants were aged about 18 to 100 years from about 25 US areas. The sequence was obtained from a woman aged 50 to 65 who had recovered from COVID-19. The specimen sequenced was PBMCs or T cells enriched from blood (not recorded which).

CDR3 region: CASSPRPGELGTEAFF. CDR3 DNA sequence: TGTGCCAGCAGCCCCCGACCTGGGGAGCTAGGAACTGAAGCTTTCTTT. The chain employs TRBV3-1 (or the pseudogene TRBV3-2) and TRBJ1-1; D remains unclear. The CDR3 spans 16 residues. The ends were cut back, 4 bases at V and 5 bases at J, with 20 bases in the middle. Per the germline V gene, CDR1 is LGHDT and CDR2 is YNNKEL (reference sequence).